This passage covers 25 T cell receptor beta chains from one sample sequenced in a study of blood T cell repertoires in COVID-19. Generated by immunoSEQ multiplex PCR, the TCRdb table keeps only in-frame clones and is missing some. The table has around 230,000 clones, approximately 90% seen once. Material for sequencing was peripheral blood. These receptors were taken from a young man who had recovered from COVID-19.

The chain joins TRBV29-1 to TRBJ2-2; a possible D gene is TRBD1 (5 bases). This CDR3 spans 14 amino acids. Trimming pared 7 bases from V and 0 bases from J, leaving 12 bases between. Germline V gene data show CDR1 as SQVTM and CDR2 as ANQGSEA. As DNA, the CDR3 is TGCAGCGGGACCGACAGTGCGAACACCGGGGAGCTGTTTTTT. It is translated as CSGTDSANTGELFF.

The CDR3 is CASGLVLGRSSRPMNTEAFF. CDR3 coding DNA: TGTGCTAGTGGTTTGGTACTCGGCAGGTCCTCCCGGCCTATGAACACTGAAGCTTTCTTT. The chain links TRBV12-5 to TRBJ1-1, with D unresolved. V was trimmed by 0 bases and J by 0 bases, leaving 23 bases between them. The CDR3 covers 20 residues. Germline V gives CDR1 LGHNT, CDR2 FRNRAP.

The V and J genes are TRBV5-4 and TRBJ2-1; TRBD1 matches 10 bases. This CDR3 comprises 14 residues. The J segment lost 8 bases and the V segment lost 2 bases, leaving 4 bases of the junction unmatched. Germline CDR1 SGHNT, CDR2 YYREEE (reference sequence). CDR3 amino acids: CASSLLTGGYEQFF. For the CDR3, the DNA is TGTGCCAGCAGCTTATTGACAGGGGGCTATGAGCAGTTCTTC.

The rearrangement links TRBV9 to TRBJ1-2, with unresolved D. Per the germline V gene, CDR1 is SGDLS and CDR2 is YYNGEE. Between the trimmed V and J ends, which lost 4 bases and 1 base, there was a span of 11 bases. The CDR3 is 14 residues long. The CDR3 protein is CASSLGVLNYGYTF. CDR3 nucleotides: TGTGCCAGCAGCCTCGGTGTTCTTAACTATGGCTACACCTTC.

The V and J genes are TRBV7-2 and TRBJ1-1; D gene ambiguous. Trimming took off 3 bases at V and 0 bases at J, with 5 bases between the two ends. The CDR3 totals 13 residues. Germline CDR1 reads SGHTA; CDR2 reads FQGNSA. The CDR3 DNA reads TGTGCCAGCAGCTTTCCAGTGAACACTGAAGCTTTCTTT. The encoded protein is CASSFPVNTEAFF. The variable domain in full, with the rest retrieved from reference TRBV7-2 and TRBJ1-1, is GAGVSQSPSNKVTEKGKDVELRCDPISGHTALYWYRQSLGQGLEFLIYFQGNSAPDKSGLPSDRFSAERTGGSVSTLTIQRTQQEDSAVYLCASSFPVNTEAFFGQGTRLTVV.

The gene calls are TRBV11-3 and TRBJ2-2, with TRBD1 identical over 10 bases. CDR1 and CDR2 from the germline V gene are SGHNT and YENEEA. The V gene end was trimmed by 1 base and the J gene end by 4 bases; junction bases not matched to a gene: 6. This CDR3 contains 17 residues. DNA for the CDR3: TGTGCCAGCAGCTTAGGGACCGGGACAGGGGCCACCGGGGAGCTGTTTTTT. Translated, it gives CASSLGTGTGATGELFF.

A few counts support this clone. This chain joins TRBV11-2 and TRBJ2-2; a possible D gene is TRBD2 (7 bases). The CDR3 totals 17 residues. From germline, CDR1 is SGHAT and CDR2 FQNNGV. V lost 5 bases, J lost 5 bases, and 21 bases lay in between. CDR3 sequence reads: CASSPRGGAPDTGELFF. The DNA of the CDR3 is TGTGCCAGCAGCCCAAGGGGGGGGGCCCCGGATACCGGGGAGCTGTTTTTT. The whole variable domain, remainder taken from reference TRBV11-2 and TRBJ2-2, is EAGVAQSPRYKIIEKRQSVAFWCNPISGHATLYWYQQILGQGPKLLIQFQNNGVVDDSQLPKDRFSAERLKGVDSTLKIQPAKLEDSAVYLCASSPRGGAPDTGELFFGEGSRLTVL.

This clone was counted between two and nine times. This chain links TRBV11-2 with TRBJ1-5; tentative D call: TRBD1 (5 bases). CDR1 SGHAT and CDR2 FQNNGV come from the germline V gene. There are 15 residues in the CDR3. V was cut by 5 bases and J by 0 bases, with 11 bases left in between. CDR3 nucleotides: TGTGCCAGCAGCCTTGGGGCAATTAGCAATCAGCCCCAGCATTTT. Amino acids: CASSLGAISNQPQHF.

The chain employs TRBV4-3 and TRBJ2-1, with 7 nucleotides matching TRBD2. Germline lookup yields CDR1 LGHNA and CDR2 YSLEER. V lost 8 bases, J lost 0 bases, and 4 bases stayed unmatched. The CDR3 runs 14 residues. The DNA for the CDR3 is TGCGCCAGCGAGCGGGACCGCTCCTACAATGAGCAGTTCTTC. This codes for CASERDRSYNEQFF.

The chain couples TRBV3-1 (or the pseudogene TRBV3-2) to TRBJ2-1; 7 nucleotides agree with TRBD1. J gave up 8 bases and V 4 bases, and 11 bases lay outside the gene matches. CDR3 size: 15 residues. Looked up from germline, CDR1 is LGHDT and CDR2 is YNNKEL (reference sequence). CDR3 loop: CASSRQGTTGDEQFF. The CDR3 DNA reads TGTGCCAGCAGCCGACAGGGTACGACGGGCGATGAGCAGTTCTTC.

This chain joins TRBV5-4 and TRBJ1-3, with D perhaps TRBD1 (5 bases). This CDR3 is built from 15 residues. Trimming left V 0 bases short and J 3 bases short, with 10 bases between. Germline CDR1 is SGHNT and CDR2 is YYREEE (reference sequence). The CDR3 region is CASSLVAGNGNTIYF. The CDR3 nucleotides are TGTGCCAGCAGCTTGGTGGCAGGGAATGGAAACACCATATATTTT.

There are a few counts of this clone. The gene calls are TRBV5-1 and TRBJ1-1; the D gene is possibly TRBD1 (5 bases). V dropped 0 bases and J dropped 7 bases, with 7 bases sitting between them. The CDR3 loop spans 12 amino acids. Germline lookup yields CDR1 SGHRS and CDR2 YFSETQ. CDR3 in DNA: TGCGCCAGCAGCTTGGTGGGGCTTGAAGCTTTCTTT. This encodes CASSLVGLEAFF.

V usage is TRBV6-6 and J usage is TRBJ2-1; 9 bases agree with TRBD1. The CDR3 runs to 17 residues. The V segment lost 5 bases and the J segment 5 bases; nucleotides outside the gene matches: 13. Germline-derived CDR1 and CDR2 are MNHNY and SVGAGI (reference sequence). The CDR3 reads CASSLRTGGAGNNEQFF. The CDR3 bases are TGTGCCAGCAGTCTCAGAACAGGGGGCGCAGGAAACAATGAGCAGTTCTTC.

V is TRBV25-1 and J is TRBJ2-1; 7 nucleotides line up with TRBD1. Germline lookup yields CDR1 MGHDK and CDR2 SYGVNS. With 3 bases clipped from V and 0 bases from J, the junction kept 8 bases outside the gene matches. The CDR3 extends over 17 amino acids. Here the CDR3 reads CASSESHRGSSYNEQFF. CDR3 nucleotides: TGTGCCAGCAGTGAGTCCCACAGGGGAAGCTCCTACAATGAGCAGTTCTTC.

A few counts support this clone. CDR3 protein: CASSLGLVSNEQFF. The CDR3 DNA follows: TGCGCCAGCAGCTTGGGACTAGTTTCGAATGAGCAGTTCTTC. The V gene is TRBV5-1, the J gene TRBJ2-1, with a tentative D call TRBD2 (6 bases). The CDR3 contains 14 residues. CDR1 is SGHRS and CDR2 is YFSETQ in the germline V gene. Trimming took off 0 bases at V and 7 bases at J, with 11 bases between the two ends. Complete variable domain (other parts from reference TRBV5-1 and TRBJ2-1): KAGVTQTPRYLIKTRGQQVTLSCSPISGHRSVSWYQQTPGQGLQFLFEYFSETQRNKGNFPGRFSGRQFSNSRSEMNVSTLELGDSALYLCASSLGLVSNEQFFGPGTRLTVL.

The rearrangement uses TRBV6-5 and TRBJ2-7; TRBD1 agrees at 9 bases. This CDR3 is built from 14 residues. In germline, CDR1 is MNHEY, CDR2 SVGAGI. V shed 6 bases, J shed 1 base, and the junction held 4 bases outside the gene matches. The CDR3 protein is CASRSGTGSYEQYF. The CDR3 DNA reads TGTGCCAGCAGGTCCGGGACAGGGTCCTACGAGCAGTACTTC.

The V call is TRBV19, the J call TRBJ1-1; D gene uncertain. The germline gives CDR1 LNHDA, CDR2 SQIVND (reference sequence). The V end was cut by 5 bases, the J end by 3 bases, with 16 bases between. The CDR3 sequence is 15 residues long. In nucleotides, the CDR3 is TGTGCCAGTAGTGTCCGAGGGAACTTGTACACTGAAGCTTTCTTT. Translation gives CASSVRGNLYTEAFF.

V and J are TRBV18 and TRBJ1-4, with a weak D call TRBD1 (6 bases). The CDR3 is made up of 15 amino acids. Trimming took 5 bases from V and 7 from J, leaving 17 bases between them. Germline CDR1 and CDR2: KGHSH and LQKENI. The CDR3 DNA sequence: TGTGCCAGCTCATCTCTTGGTGGGGGCAGTGAAAAACTGTTTTTT. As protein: CASSSLGGGSEKLFF.

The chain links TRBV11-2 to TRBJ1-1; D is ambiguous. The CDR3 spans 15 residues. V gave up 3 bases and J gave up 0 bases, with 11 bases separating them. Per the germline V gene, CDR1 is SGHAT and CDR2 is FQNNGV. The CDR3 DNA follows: TGTGCCAGCAGCTTCTCTCCACTTATGAACACTGAAGCTTTCTTT. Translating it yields CASSFSPLMNTEAFF. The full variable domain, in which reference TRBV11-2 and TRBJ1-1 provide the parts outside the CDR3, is EAGVAQSPRYKIIEKRQSVAFWCNPISGHATLYWYQQILGQGPKLLIQFQNNGVVDDSQLPKDRFSAERLKGVDSTLKIQPAKLEDSAVYLCASSFSPLMNTEAFFGQGTRLTVV.

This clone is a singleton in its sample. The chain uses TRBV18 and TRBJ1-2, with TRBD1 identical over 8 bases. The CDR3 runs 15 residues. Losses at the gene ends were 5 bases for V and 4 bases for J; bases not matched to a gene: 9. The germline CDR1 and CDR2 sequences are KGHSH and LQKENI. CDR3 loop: CASSFDRGSAYGYTF. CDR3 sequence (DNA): TGTGCCAGCTCATTTGACAGGGGTTCCGCCTATGGCTACACCTTC.

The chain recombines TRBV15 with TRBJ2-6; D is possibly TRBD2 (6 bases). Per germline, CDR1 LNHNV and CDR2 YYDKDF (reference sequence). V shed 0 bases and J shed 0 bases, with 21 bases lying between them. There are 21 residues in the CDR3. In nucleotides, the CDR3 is TGTGCCACCAGCAGAGATCTCTCCGACGGGGGTGGGGCCTCTGGGGCCAACGTCCTGACTTTC. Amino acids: CATSRDLSDGGGASGANVLTF.

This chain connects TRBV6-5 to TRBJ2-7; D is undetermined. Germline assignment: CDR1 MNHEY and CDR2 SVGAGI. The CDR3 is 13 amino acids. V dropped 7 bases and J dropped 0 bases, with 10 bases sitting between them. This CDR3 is CASKGGSSYEQYF. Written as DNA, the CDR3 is TGTGCCAGCAAAGGCGGTAGCTCCTACGAGCAGTACTTC.

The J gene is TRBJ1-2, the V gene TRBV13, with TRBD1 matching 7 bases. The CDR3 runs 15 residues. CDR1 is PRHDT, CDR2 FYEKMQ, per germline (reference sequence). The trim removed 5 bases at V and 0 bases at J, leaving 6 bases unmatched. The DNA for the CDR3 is TGTGCCAGCAGCACAGGGGACGTAACTAACTATGGCTACACCTTC. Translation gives CASSTGDVTNYGYTF.

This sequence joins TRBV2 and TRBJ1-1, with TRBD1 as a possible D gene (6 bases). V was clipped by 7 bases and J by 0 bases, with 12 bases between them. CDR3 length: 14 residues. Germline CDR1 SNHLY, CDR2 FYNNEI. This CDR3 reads CASKPTGLNTEAFF. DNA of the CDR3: TGTGCCAGCAAACCCACAGGGTTGAACACTGAAGCTTTCTTT.

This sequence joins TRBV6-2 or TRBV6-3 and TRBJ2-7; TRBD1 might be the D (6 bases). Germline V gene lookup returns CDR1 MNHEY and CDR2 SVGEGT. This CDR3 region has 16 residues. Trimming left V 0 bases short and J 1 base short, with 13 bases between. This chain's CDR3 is CASSYSGTIFSYEQYF. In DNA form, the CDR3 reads TGTGCCAGCAGTTACTCCGGGACAATATTTTCCTACGAGCAGTACTTC.